The 17 T cell receptor beta chains reported below all come from one sample, sequenced in a study of cytomegalovirus exposure and HLA in healthy donors. This PCR relied on a set of 60 Vbeta primers and 13 Jbeta primers. The data were produced by immunoSEQ multiplex PCR, yet TCRdb's version contains in-frame clones alone and is incomplete. This table has 97,000 or so clones, about 81% appearing once. Sample: PBMCs. These receptors all stem from a man in his forties in good health and CMV-seronegative.

This clone showed up just a few times. The gene calls are TRBV19 and TRBJ2-2; D might be TRBD1 (5 bases). The length of the CDR3 is 15 residues. Per the germline V gene, CDR1 is LNHDA and CDR2 is SQIVND (reference sequence). V dropped 8 bases and J dropped 0 bases, with 13 bases sitting between them. CDR3 nucleotides: TGTGCCAGTGGTCGTGGGGCGGCGAACACCGGGGAGCTGTTTTTT. This sequence encodes CASGRGAANTGELFF.

The chain couples TRBV5-6 to TRBJ1-3; D perhaps matches TRBD1 (5 bases). The CDR3 runs 14 residues. CDR1 SGHDT and CDR2 YYEEEE come from the germline V gene. Trimming pared 4 bases from V and 1 base from J, leaving 9 bases between. This chain's CDR3 is CASSRTPSGNTIYF. The CDR3 DNA sequence: TGTGCCAGCAGCCGGACACCATCTGGAAACACCATATATTTT. Full variable domain (missing parts from reference TRBV5-6 and TRBJ1-3): DAGVTQSPTHLIKTRGQQVTLRCSPKSGHDTVSWYQQALGQGPQFIFQYYEEEERQRGNFPDRFSGHQFPNYSSELNVNALLLGDSALYLCASSRTPSGNTIYFGEGSWLTVV.

This clone was picked up a small number of times. V gene TRBV7-9 combines with J gene TRBJ2-2; 9 nucleotides agree with TRBD2. The CDR3 runs to 18 residues. Trimming took 6 bases from V and 0 from J; bases not matched to a gene: 11. CDR1 and CDR2 (germline): SEHNR, FQNEAQ (reference sequence). This chain's CDR3 is CASSPRGGGSSNTGELFF. CDR3 in DNA: TGTGCCAGCAGTCCGCGGGGGGGCGGTTCTTCGAACACCGGGGAGCTGTTTTTT.

The chain recombines TRBV9 with TRBJ2-7, with 9 bases aligning to TRBD1. With 3 bases clipped from V and 2 bases from J, the junction kept 6 bases outside the gene matches. The CDR3 runs 15 residues. CDR1 and CDR2 (germline): SGDLS, YYNGEE. The CDR3: CASSAGTGFAYEQYF. CDR3 DNA sequence: TGTGCCAGCAGCGCGGGGACAGGGTTCGCCTACGAGCAGTACTTC.

The V call is TRBV5-1, the J call TRBJ2-2; D may be TRBD2 (6 bases). Trimming left V 4 bases short and J 2 bases short, with 18 bases between. CDR1 is SGHRS and CDR2 is YFSETQ in the germline V gene. The CDR3 sequence is 17 residues long. As DNA, the CDR3 is TGCGCCAGCAGCATCAACCGCGGGACTTTTAACACCGGGGAGCTGTTTTTT. Amino acid sequence: CASSINRGTFNTGELFF.

The rearrangement links TRBV5-4 to TRBJ2-7; 10 nucleotides line up with TRBD1. The CDR3 contains 17 residues. With V trimmed by 0 bases and J by 3 bases, 9 bases remained unmatched. The V gene's germline CDR1 is SGHNT and CDR2 YYREEE (reference sequence). CDR3 amino acids: CASSLAPGQGFSYEQYF. CDR3 nucleotides: TGTGCCAGCAGCTTGGCCCCGGGACAGGGGTTCAGCTACGAGCAGTACTTC.

This clone was detected only once. The chain combines TRBV12-5 with TRBJ2-7; 11 bases are a match to TRBD1. Germline V lookup: CDR1 LGHNT, CDR2 FRNRAP. The J segment lost 5 bases and the V segment lost 4 bases, leaving 1 base of the junction unmatched. The CDR3 loop spans 13 amino acids. DNA for the CDR3: TGTGCTAGTGGTTGGACAGGGGGCGACGAGCAGTACTTC. As protein: CASGWTGGDEQYF.

The V and J genes are TRBV4-1 and TRBJ2-1; D is possibly TRBD1 (5 bases). Trimming took off 1 base at V and 0 bases at J, with 10 bases between the two ends. The CDR3 contains 16 residues. Germline CDR1 is MGHRA and CDR2 is YSYEKL. The CDR3 sequence is CASSQVDILSYNEQFF. CDR3 coding DNA: TGCGCCAGCAGCCAAGTGGACATACTCTCCTACAATGAGCAGTTCTTC.

J is TRBJ2-2 and V is TRBV2, with 8 bases fitting TRBD2. The CDR3 consists of 14 residues. Germline V gene sequence: CDR1 SNHLY, CDR2 FYNNEI. After removal of 7 bases from V and 6 bases from J, the junction contained 7 bases not matched to a gene. The CDR3 reads CASNSGAAPGELFF. Here the CDR3 DNA reads TGTGCCAGCAATAGCGGGGCAGCCCCCGGGGAGCTGTTTTTT.

The chain combines TRBV5-1 with TRBJ2-2, with unresolved D. CDR3 size: 15 residues. V shed 1 base and J shed 1 base, with 8 bases lying between them. Per germline, CDR1 SGHRS and CDR2 YFSETQ. The CDR3 loop is CASSLTAMNTGELFF. CDR3 nucleotides: TGCGCCAGCAGCTTGACCGCGATGAACACCGGGGAGCTGTTTTTT.

V and J are TRBV2 and TRBJ2-1; D gene ambiguous. The V end lost 6 bases, the J end lost 4 bases, and 4 bases lay between the germline ends. The V gene's germline CDR1 is SNHLY and CDR2 FYNNEI. The CDR3 runs 11 residues. CDR3 loop: CASSLYNEQFF. In DNA, the CDR3 is TGTGCCAGCAGCCTATACAATGAGCAGTTCTTC. Full variable domain (outside the CDR3, taken from reference TRBV2 and TRBJ2-1): EPEVTQTPSHQVTQMGQEVILRCVPISNHLYFYWYRQILGQKVEFLVSFYNNEISEKSEIFDDQFSVERPDGSNFTLKIRSTKLEDSAMYFCASSLYNEQFFGPGTRLTVL.

Only one count was recorded for this clone. This rearrangement joins TRBV19 to TRBJ2-1; TRBD1 is a possible D gene (6 bases). The germline V and J ends were trimmed by 2 bases and 4 bases, with 9 bases remaining between them. CDR1 LNHDA and CDR2 SQIVND come from the germline V gene (reference sequence). CDR3 length: 14 residues. For the CDR3, the DNA is TGTGCCAGTAGTATATCAGGGGCTTACAATGAGCAGTTCTTC. Protein product: CASSISGAYNEQFF.

This chain joins TRBV6-5 and TRBJ1-1, with D perhaps matching TRBD1 (5 bases). Germline lookup yields CDR1 MNHEY and CDR2 SVGAGI. Trimming left V 7 bases short and J 10 bases short, with 22 bases between. This CDR3 has 14 residues. The CDR3 DNA is TGTGCCAGCACCCCTTTCCGGGGGGTCCGGGGAGCTTTCTTT. Encoded protein: CASTPFRGVRGAFF.

The chain uses TRBV7-9 and TRBJ2-3; D may be TRBD2 (6 bases). Per germline, CDR1 SEHNR and CDR2 FQNEAQ (reference sequence). The CDR3 covers 17 residues. Deletions cut 5 bases from V and 6 bases from J, with 24 bases between. The CDR3 region is CASSLYGRKLGTDTQYF. The CDR3 nucleotides read TGTGCCAGCAGCCTATACGGGAGAAAGCTAGGTACGGATACGCAGTATTTT.

The genes are TRBV7-2 and TRBJ2-5; D may be TRBD2 (5 bases). Trimming cost V 1 base and J 10 bases, with 10 bases left between them. Germline lookup yields CDR1 SGHTA and CDR2 FQGNSA. The CDR3 totals 12 residues. The CDR3 sequence: CASSLVGRDQYF. The CDR3 DNA follows: TGTGCCAGCAGCTTAGTAGGGAGAGACCAGTACTTC.

This rearrangement joins TRBV19 to TRBJ2-1; TRBD1 aligns across 12 bases. V lost 5 bases, J lost 2 bases, and 4 bases stayed unmatched. CDR1 is LNHDA and CDR2 is SQIVND in the germline V gene (reference sequence). The CDR3 extends over 16 amino acids. The DNA for the CDR3 is TGTGCCAGTAGTCCCGGGACAGGGGGCGCCTACAATGAGCAGTTCTTC. Protein sequence: CASSPGTGGAYNEQFF.

This clone was counted between two and nine times. The chain combines TRBV6-1 with TRBJ2-5; D perhaps matches TRBD2 (6 bases). V lost 2 bases to trimming and J lost 1 base, with 11 bases between them. CDR3 length equals 15 residues. Germline CDR1 and CDR2: MNHNS and SASEGT. CDR3 loop: CASSERGDFQETQYF. The CDR3 DNA is TGTGCCAGCAGTGAACGCGGGGACTTCCAAGAGACCCAGTACTTC.